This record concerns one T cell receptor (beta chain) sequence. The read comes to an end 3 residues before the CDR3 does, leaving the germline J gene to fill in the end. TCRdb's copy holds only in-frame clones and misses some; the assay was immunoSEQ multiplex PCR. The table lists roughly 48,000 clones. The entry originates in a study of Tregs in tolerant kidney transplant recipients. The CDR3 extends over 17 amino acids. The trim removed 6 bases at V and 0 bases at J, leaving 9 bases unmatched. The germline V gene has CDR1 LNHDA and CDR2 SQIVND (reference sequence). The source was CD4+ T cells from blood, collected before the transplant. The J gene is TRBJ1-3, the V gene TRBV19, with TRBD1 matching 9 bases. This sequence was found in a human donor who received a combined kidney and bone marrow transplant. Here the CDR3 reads CASRNPGQGLSGNTIYF. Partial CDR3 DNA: TGTGCCAGTAGGAACCCGGGACAGGGTCTCTCTGGAAACACC.